This TCR beta chain was documented in a study of identical twins. Findings and caveats of the study: Out-of-frame alpha sequences shared by twins were enriched for low generation probability. Less excess twin sharing appeared in beta out-of-frame sequences. Conclusions were based on cross-sectional statistical analysis, without following the same donors.

This clonotype was picked up many times. Its antigen is currently unknown. Trimming removed 5 bases from V and 2 bases from J, with 11 bases in between. There are 14 residues in the CDR3. Germline V gene data show CDR1 as LGHNA and CDR2 as YNFKEQ. TCRdb analysed the 5' RACE reads with MiXCR anew, one entry per CDR3 protein. The data contain approximately 230,000 distinct CDR3 sequences, around an eighth of them singletons. The J gene is TRBJ2-3, the V gene TRBV4-2; D is possibly TRBD2 (5 bases). The sequence was obtained from a woman aged 18 to 35 in good health. The sample taken for sequencing was memory (CD45RO+) T cells sorted from blood. The CDR3 protein is CASSSRGNTDTQYF. CDR3 nucleotides: TGTGCCAGCAGCTCTCGGGGAAACACAGATACGCAGTATTTT.